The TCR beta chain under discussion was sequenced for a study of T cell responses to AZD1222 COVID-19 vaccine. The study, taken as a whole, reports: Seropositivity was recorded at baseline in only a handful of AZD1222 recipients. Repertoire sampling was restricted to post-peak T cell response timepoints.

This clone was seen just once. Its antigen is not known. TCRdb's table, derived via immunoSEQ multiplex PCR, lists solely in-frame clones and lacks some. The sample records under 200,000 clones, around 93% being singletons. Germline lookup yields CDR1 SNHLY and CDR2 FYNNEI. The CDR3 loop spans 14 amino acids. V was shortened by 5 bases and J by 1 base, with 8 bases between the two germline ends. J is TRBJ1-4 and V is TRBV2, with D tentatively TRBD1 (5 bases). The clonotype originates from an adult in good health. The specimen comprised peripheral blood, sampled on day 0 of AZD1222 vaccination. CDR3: CASSPGLTNEKLFF. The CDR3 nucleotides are TGTGCCAGCAGTCCGGGACTAACTAATGAAAAACTGTTTTTT.